The clone carrying this T cell receptor (beta chain) has only one observation. CDR1 LNHDA and CDR2 SQIVND come from the germline V gene (reference sequence). With 7 bases clipped from V and 5 bases from J, the junction kept 9 bases outside the gene matches. This CDR3 is built from 15 residues. Here immunoSEQ multiplex PCR was the method, and the copy in TCRdb shows in-frame clones only, minus some. The sample lists more than 150,000 clones; around 82% were seen once. These data originate in a study of blood T cell repertoires in COVID-19. Sequenced material: peripheral blood. This receptor was obtained from a man in his late teens or twenties with active or convalescent COVID-19. The rearrangement links TRBV19 to TRBJ1-4; 8 nucleotides align to TRBD1. The CDR3 sequence is CASKTRQGRNEKLFF. As DNA, the CDR3 is TGTGCCAGTAAAACACGACAGGGGCGGAATGAAAAACTGTTTTTT.